This record covers a single T cell receptor (beta chain). Original processing methods: Estimation of nucleated cell counts was performed using reference gene primer amplification. Sequencing used immunoSEQ multiplex PCR; TCRdb keeps in-frame clones, though not all of them. For V, J and clone size, that table is used; D and trimming come from the DNA. The top ten hold around 13% of the sample, which has 250,000 to 350,000 clones, 70% to 90% seen once. This entry is derived from a study of blood T cell repertoires in COVID-19. Study in general: The study drew acute and convalescent COVID-19 samples from the United States, Italy and Spain. In each case, the material was cDNA or gDNA derived from T cells, B-cell-depleted T cells, or PBMCs.

Germline loops: CDR1 SGDLS, CDR2 YYNGEE. The ends were cut back, 4 bases at V and 2 bases at J, with 13 bases in the middle. This CDR3 is built from 16 residues. This TCR was recovered from a woman aged 55-69 years with acute or convalescent COVID-19. Sequenced input: peripheral blood. This chain uses TRBV9 with TRBJ1-6; the D gene is possibly TRBD1 (5 bases). CDR3 nucleotides: TGTGCCAGCAGCCCTGGAGGGGATCCCTATAATTCACCCCTCCACTTT. It translates to CASSPGGDPYNSPLHF. Based on the CDR3 plus reference TRBV9 and TRBJ1-6, the full variable domain is DSGVTQTPKHLITATGQRVTLRCSPRSGDLSVYWYQQSLDQGLQFLIQYYNGEERAKGNILERFSAQQFPDLHSELNLSSLELGDSALYFCASSPGGDPYNSPLHFGNGTRLTVT.